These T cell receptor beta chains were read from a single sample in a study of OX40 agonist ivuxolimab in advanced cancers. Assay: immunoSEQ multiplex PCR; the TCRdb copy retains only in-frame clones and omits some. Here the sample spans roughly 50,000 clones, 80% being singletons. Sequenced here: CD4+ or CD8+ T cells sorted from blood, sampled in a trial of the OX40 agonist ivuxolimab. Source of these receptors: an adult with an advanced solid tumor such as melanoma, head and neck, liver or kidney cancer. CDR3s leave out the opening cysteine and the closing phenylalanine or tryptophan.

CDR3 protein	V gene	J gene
ASSHPGRVGGYT	TRBV11-2	TRBJ1-2
ASSLSGSGANVLT	TRBV6-6	TRBJ2-6
ASRIAGGTSNTGELF	TRBV5-1	TRBJ2-2
ASSLSGLRTEAF	TRBV5-6	TRBJ1-1
ASSPSSYNEQF	TRBV7-9	TRBJ2-1
ASSTLPNTEAF	TRBV7-8	TRBJ1-1
ASSLGGARRDTQY	TRBV7-6	TRBJ2-3
ASSQGQSYGYT	TRBV7-9	TRBJ1-2
AISESSGQSYEQY	TRBV10-3	TRBJ2-7
ASSRRGKGLAGDYTGELF	TRBV7-3	TRBJ2-2
ASSPRTAKAF	TRBV7-9	TRBJ1-1
ASSKDRGGGQPQH	TRBV5-6	TRBJ1-5
ASSQVGQGGYGYT	TRBV4-1	TRBJ1-2
ASSLNRGITEAF	TRBV5-1	TRBJ1-1
ASSPQGRIYEQY	TRBV6-5	TRBJ2-7
ASSFGTSSYEQY	TRBV19	TRBJ2-7
ASSQTTGPEKLF	TRBV4-2	TRBJ1-4
ASSLGTPERRGYT	TRBV18	TRBJ1-2
ASSRGGGDEQF	TRBV2	TRBJ2-1
ASSQGDRKNQPQH	TRBV4-1	TRBJ1-5
ASSPGAAANTGELF	TRBV5-1	TRBJ2-2
ASSPPDRGPLGTGELF	TRBV5-1	TRBJ2-2
ASSFLGQGDTIY	TRBV11-2	TRBJ1-3
ASSPSGWRTGEQF	TRBV11-2	TRBJ2-1
ASSLHQGPHFPQY	TRBV7-2	TRBJ2-7
ASSLVSSSGGGTQY	TRBV5-5	TRBJ2-5
ASSLALAGSETQY	TRBV7-2	TRBJ2-5
ASSVGGGVDTEAF	TRBV9	TRBJ1-1
ASRPSRGLVLREAF	TRBV5-1	TRBJ1-1
ASSYGAGKAYEQY	TRBV6-6	TRBJ2-7
ASSLGPDPNYGYT	TRBV6-6	TRBJ1-2
ASTTRREHPGGGYT	TRBV5-6	TRBJ1-2
ASSWTGSTEAF	TRBV5-1	TRBJ1-1
ASSLGPATGELF	TRBV13	TRBJ2-2
ASSLSYSNQPQH	TRBV5-6	TRBJ1-5
SAARDRAF	TRBV20-1	TRBJ1-4
ASSPELLAKNIQY	TRBV5-4	TRBJ2-4
ASRTHLGVDGGYT	TRBV6-5	TRBJ1-2
ASSWAVPAHEQY	TRBV28	TRBJ2-7
ASSRDRGGTEAF	TRBV7-1	TRBJ1-1
ASSPASGRTNYNEQF	TRBV18	TRBJ2-1
ASSLDRDRWNTEAF	TRBV5-1	TRBJ1-1
ASRDYSGLGDTIY	TRBV6-5	TRBJ1-3
ASSSRTGYNSPLH	TRBV6-5	TRBJ1-6
SVATGQGNGYT	TRBV29-1	TRBJ1-2
ASSLTGVTEAF	TRBV5-6	TRBJ1-1
ASSLGSRAMNPYEQY	TRBV5-4	TRBJ2-7
ASSLGGYGYT	TRBV6-5	TRBJ1-2
ASSKGGNSPLH	TRBV11-3	TRBJ1-6
ASSSAGTGNNNEQF	TRBV13	TRBJ2-1
SVDPGSNQPQH	TRBV29-1	TRBJ1-5
ASSPRAGANVLT	TRBV7-8	TRBJ2-6
ASSAESNQPQH	TRBV6-4	TRBJ1-5
ASSLGPRRTGGNTIY	TRBV7-2	TRBJ1-3
ASSPYRETQY	TRBV11-2	TRBJ2-5
ASSLGRVGTQY	TRBV5-8	TRBJ2-5
ASSTYSNQPQH	TRBV6-5	TRBJ1-5
ASYSGATPVVYT	TRBV6-1	TRBJ1-2
ASSQDWGLPSTDTQY	TRBV4-3	TRBJ2-3